These 31 T cell receptor beta chains originate from one sample sequenced in a study of T cell repertoires in cytomegalovirus infection. TCRdb reanalysed the reads using MiXCR and keeps one entry per CDR3 protein. The sample carries 150,000 to 180,000 distinct CDR3 sequences, 20% to 25% recorded once. The sequenced sample consisted of PBMCs. These receptors originate from a human donor in good health (CMV status not recorded). Some clones in this sample may be carry-over from other donors' samples.

The chain has TRBV27 and TRBJ2-7, with 11 bases that match TRBD2. Unmatched junction bases numbered 9, after V lost 0 bases and J lost 2 bases. Germline V gene sequence: CDR1 MNHEY, CDR2 SMNVEV (reference sequence). This CDR3 has 18 amino acids. The CDR3 bases are TGTGCCAGCAGTTTATCCCATCCGACTAGCGGGACTACCTACGAGCAGTACTTC. This gives the protein CASSLSHPTSGTTYEQYF.

This chain uses TRBV12-3 or TRBV12-4 with TRBJ1-3; D possibly corresponds to TRBD1 (6 bases). The CDR3 contains 14 residues. V gave up 6 bases and J gave up 2 bases, with 11 bases separating them. CDR3 region: CASSLGQPGNTIYF. The CDR3 DNA reads as TGTGCCAGCAGCCTCGGACAGCCTGGAAACACCATATATTTT.

The V call is TRBV3-1, the J call TRBJ2-1, with TRBD2 as a possible D gene (6 bases). CDR1 is LGHDT and CDR2 is YNNKEL in the germline V gene (reference sequence). The CDR3 has 13 residues. Trimming cost V 5 bases and J 6 bases, with 11 bases left between them. The CDR3 coding sequence is TGTGCCAGCAGCAGTAGCGGTTCCAATGAGCAGTTCTTC. It codes for CASSSSGSNEQFF.

By share of the sample, this clonotype is medium-sized. This chain joins TRBV7-8 and TRBJ2-1, with TRBD2 matching 10 bases. This CDR3 spans 16 amino acids. CDR1 and CDR2 from the germline V gene are SGHVS and FQNEAQ. The V and J ends lost 2 bases and 4 bases, in that order; junction bases with no gene match: 5. CDR3 residues: CASSLSAGGGYNEQFF. CDR3 DNA: TGTGCCAGCAGCTTATCAGCGGGGGGGGGGTACAATGAGCAGTTCTTC.

This clonotype was seen more than once but under ten times. The chain recombines TRBV14 with TRBJ1-2; a weak D match, TRBD1 (6 bases). V gave up 2 bases and J gave up 3 bases, with 7 bases separating them. The CDR3 spans 13 residues. Germline assignment: CDR1 SGHDN and CDR2 FVKESK. The chain's CDR3 is CASSQQGYYGYTF. The DNA of the CDR3 is TGTGCCAGCAGCCAACAGGGGTACTATGGCTACACCTTC.

In the case of this clonotype: One end of the junction is discordant with germline, which a read error may explain. The chain employs TRBV5-4 and TRBJ2-2; TRBD2 is a possible D gene (5 bases). The CDR3 runs to 13 residues. Per germline, CDR1 SGHNT and CDR2 YYREEE (reference sequence). The CDR3 spells CASSLTSTEELFF. The CDR3 coding sequence is TGTGCCAGCAGCCTAACTAGTACCGAGGAGCTGTTTTTT.

The chain uses TRBV19 and TRBJ2-6; no clear D gene. Germline CDR1 is LNHDA and CDR2 is SQIVND (reference sequence). This CDR3 contains 11 residues. V lost 11 bases and J 7 bases, leaving 9 bases between the germline ends. The CDR3 loop reads CAGKIANVLTF. The CDR3 coding sequence is TGTGCCGGCAAAATAGCCAACGTCCTGACTTTC.

This clonotype was seen at least ten times. This sequence joins TRBV7-2 and TRBJ2-7, with 10 nucleotides matching TRBD2. CDR3 length: 15 amino acids. With 5 bases clipped from V and 2 bases from J, the junction kept 6 bases outside the gene matches. Germline values: CDR1 SGHTA, CDR2 FQGNSA. CDR3 loop: CASSAGLADTYEQYF. In DNA, the CDR3 is TGTGCCAGCAGCGCCGGACTAGCGGATACCTACGAGCAGTACTTC.

The sample holds many counts of this clonotype. This sequence joins TRBV12-3 or TRBV12-4 and TRBJ2-7; D is ambiguous. Trimming pared 3 bases from V and 4 bases from J, leaving 13 bases between. The CDR3 is 14 amino acids. CDR3 region: CASSLSGDKYEQYF. The CDR3 DNA reads as TGTGCCAGCAGTTTGTCTGGGGATAAGTACGAGCAGTACTTC.

The sample holds a few counts of this clonotype. The rearrangement links TRBV7-9 to TRBJ2-3; 10 nucleotides line up with TRBD2. The CDR3 length is 17 residues. Trimming cost V 3 bases and J 6 bases; bases outside gene matches: 12. The germline CDR1 and CDR2 sequences are SEHNR and FQNEAQ (reference sequence). CDR3 in amino acids: CASSFGLAAWEGDTQYF. CDR3 nucleotides: TGTGCCAGCAGCTTCGGACTAGCGGCCTGGGAGGGGGATACGCAGTATTTT. Full variable domain (missing parts from reference TRBV7-9 and TRBJ2-3): DTGVSQNPRHKITKRGQNVTFRCDPISEHNRLYWYRQTLGQGPEFLTYFQNEAQLEKSRLLSDRFSAERPKGSFSTLEIQRTEQGDSAMYLCASSFGLAAWEGDTQYFGPGTRLTVL.

The chain recombines TRBV19 with TRBJ2-6; D is possibly TRBD1 (6 bases). Germline CDR1 LNHDA, CDR2 SQIVND (reference sequence). The V gene lost 4 bases and the J gene lost 2 bases, with 12 bases spanning the gap. The CDR3 is made up of 16 amino acids. CDR3: CASSTYRVTGANVLTF. In DNA, the CDR3 is TGTGCCAGTAGTACCTACAGGGTGACTGGGGCCAACGTCCTGACTTTC.

This clonotype was counted many times. J is TRBJ1-6 and V is TRBV7-8; D is perhaps TRBD1 (5 bases). There are 16 residues in the CDR3. The germline V and J ends were trimmed by 5 bases and 1 base, with 12 bases remaining between them. CDR1 and CDR2 (germline): SGHVS, FQNEAQ. The CDR3 is CASSISAGSYNSPLHF. The CDR3 nucleotides read TGTGCCAGCAGCATCAGCGCAGGGTCCTATAATTCACCCCTCCACTTT.

The chain couples TRBV20-1 to TRBJ2-3; tentatively, D is TRBD1 (5 bases). The length of the CDR3 is 16 residues. Germline lookup yields CDR1 DFQATT and CDR2 SNEGSKA (reference sequence). The V gene lost 2 bases and the J gene lost 3 bases, with 18 bases spanning the gap. The CDR3 reads CSARPPRQSRTDTQYF. The CDR3 DNA reads as TGCAGTGCTAGACCTCCTCGACAGTCGAGGACAGATACGCAGTATTTT.

This clonotype was recorded at least ten times. The rearrangement uses TRBV7-2 and TRBJ2-7; maybe TRBD1 (5 bases). The germline V gene encodes CDR1 SGHTA and CDR2 FQGNSA. The germline V and J ends were trimmed by 1 base and 7 bases, with 17 bases remaining between them. This CDR3 comprises 15 residues. The CDR3 loop reads CASSLGGQGGWEQYF. The CDR3 nucleotides read TGTGCCAGCAGCTTAGGAGGCCAGGGTGGGTGGGAGCAGTACTTC.

This clonotype was found a few times. J is TRBJ2-1 and V is TRBV6-2 or TRBV6-3; D gene unclear. CDR3 length equals 13 residues. The V end lost 2 bases, the J end lost 7 bases, and 9 bases lay between the germline ends. Per germline, CDR1 MNHEY and CDR2 SVGEGT. CDR3 DNA sequence: TGTGCCAGCAGTTACCCCGGACCGAATGAGCAGTTCTTC. Translated, it gives CASSYPGPNEQFF.

There are many counts of this clonotype. The chain recombines TRBV12-3 or TRBV12-4 with TRBJ1-1; 8 bases are a match to TRBD1. This CDR3 is built from 12 residues. Trimming removed 5 bases from V and 5 bases from J; junction bases left unmatched: 1. The CDR3: CASSQGATEAFF. The CDR3 DNA reads as TGTGCCAGCAGTCAGGGGGCAACTGAAGCTTTCTTT.

The chain employs TRBV4-2 and TRBJ2-4; the match to TRBD1 covers 8 bases. Germline V gene lookup returns CDR1 LGHNA and CDR2 YNFKEQ. The ends lost 4 bases at V and 3 bases at J; junction bases unmatched: 14. CDR3 length: 18 amino acids. CDR3 sequence (DNA): TGTGCCAGCAGCCGGAACCTAGGACAGGGCCTCCTCAAAAACATTCAGTACTTC. This sequence encodes CASSRNLGQGLLKNIQYF.

The chain combines TRBV28 with TRBJ1-4, with unresolved D. V lost 5 bases, J lost 7 bases, and 20 bases lay in between. The CDR3 spans 16 residues. The germline V gene has CDR1 MDHEN and CDR2 SYDVKM. The DNA of the CDR3 is TGTGCCAGCAGTCTCCGTGATGGCCCTAGAGGTGAAAAACTGTTTTTT. Amino acids: CASSLRDGPRGEKLFF.

The V gene is TRBV27, the J gene TRBJ1-2; possible D gene TRBD1, 5 bases. V lost 6 bases and J 3 bases, leaving 26 bases between the germline ends. The CDR3 contains 18 residues. The germline gives CDR1 MNHEY, CDR2 SMNVEV (reference sequence). The CDR3: CASSRYRRGGSTYYGYTF. Written as DNA, the CDR3 is TGTGCCAGCAGCCGGTACAGACGCGGGGGTAGTACATACTATGGCTACACCTTC.

This clonotype was seen more than once but under ten times. The rearrangement joins TRBV5-1 to TRBJ2-1; 10 bases are a match to TRBD2. The CDR3 contains 13 residues. With 2 bases clipped from V and 9 bases from J, the junction kept 2 bases outside the gene matches. Germline lookup yields CDR1 SGHRS and CDR2 YFSETQ. CDR3 protein: CASSLTSGTEQFF. CDR3 DNA: TGCGCCAGCAGCTTAACTAGCGGGACTGAGCAGTTCTTC.

Ten or more counts support this clonotype. The chain recombines TRBV28 with TRBJ2-1, with TRBD1 matching 8 bases. The CDR3 loop spans 16 amino acids. CDR1 is MDHEN and CDR2 is SYDVKM in the germline V gene. The V and J ends lost 5 bases and 4 bases, in that order; junction bases with no gene match: 10. As DNA, the CDR3 is TGTGCCAGCAGTCCCGATTGGGACAGGATATACAATGAGCAGTTCTTC. Translation: CASSPDWDRIYNEQFF.

The V call is TRBV6-1, the J call TRBJ1-6; D is undetermined. This CDR3 is 15 amino acids long. The ends were cut back, 5 bases at V and 7 bases at J, with 15 bases in the middle. Germline assignment: CDR1 MNHNS and CDR2 SASEGT. This CDR3 reads CASSLFREGNSPLHF. In DNA, the CDR3 is TGTGCCAGCAGTTTGTTTCGGGAAGGGAATTCACCCCTCCACTTT.

The CDR3 spells CASSLSPLGDNGELFF. Here the CDR3 DNA reads TGTGCCAGCAGCCTTAGCCCCCTAGGGGACAACGGGGAGCTGTTTTTT. The V call is TRBV5-4, the J call TRBJ2-2; perhaps TRBD1 as D (6 bases). The V end lost 4 bases, the J end lost 7 bases, and 20 bases lay between the germline ends. The CDR3 spans 16 residues. CDR1 SGHNT and CDR2 YYREEE come from the germline V gene (reference sequence).

Many counts were recorded for this clonotype. The chain uses TRBV7-3 and TRBJ2-2; D not certain. Germline V gene sequence: CDR1 SGHTA, CDR2 FQGTGA. V was trimmed by 4 bases and J by 6 bases, leaving 9 bases between them. The CDR3 has 13 amino acids. The CDR3 region has the DNA TGTGCCAGCAGCTCCGTTACTTCCGGGGAGCTGTTTTTT. Translating gives CASSSVTSGELFF.

This clonotype has a handful of counts. The germline gene is not matched at one end of the junction; a read error may be the cause. The chain couples TRBV7-7 to TRBJ2-3; tentatively, D is TRBD2 (6 bases). The CDR3 is made up of 21 amino acids. The germline V gene has CDR1 SSHAT and CDR2 FNYEAQ (reference sequence). For the CDR3, the DNA is TGTGCTAGCAGCCCACCTACCCCTTTTGTCTCTTTTGTCGGGAGTTCAGATACGCAGTATTTT. Translating gives CASSPPTPFVSFVGSSDTQYF.

This chain connects TRBV5-1 to TRBJ2-5; 9 bases map to TRBD2. Germline V gene sequence: CDR1 SGHRS, CDR2 YFSETQ. The CDR3 extends over 16 amino acids. The J segment lost 4 bases and the V segment lost 0 bases, leaving 7 bases of the junction unmatched. The CDR3 sequence is CASSLVSQTSGETQYF. For the CDR3, the DNA is TGCGCCAGCAGCTTGGTATCACAGACTAGCGGAGAGACCCAGTACTTC.

V is TRBV27 and J is TRBJ2-1; 9 nucleotides align to TRBD2. Germline V lookup: CDR1 MNHEY, CDR2 SMNVEV (reference sequence). Trimming cost V 10 bases and J 3 bases; bases outside gene matches: 4. CDR3 size: 13 residues. CDR3 protein: CATGAGGYNEQFF. CDR3 DNA sequence: TGTGCCACCGGAGCGGGAGGCTACAATGAGCAGTTCTTC.

This clonotype turned up a few times. CDR3 sequence: CASSQHTGRSSYNEQFF. CDR3 DNA: TGTGCCAGCAGCCAGCACACAGGACGTAGCTCCTACAATGAGCAGTTCTTC. The rearrangement joins TRBV4-2 to TRBJ2-1, with a weak D call TRBD1 (5 bases). The CDR3 is made up of 17 amino acids. V was clipped by 3 bases and J by 0 bases, with 15 bases between them. CDR1 is LGHNA and CDR2 is YNFKEQ in the germline V gene.

This clonotype was counted many times. The chain is built from TRBV19 and TRBJ1-5; D is unclear. The V gene's germline CDR1 is LNHDA and CDR2 SQIVND (reference sequence). The V end lost 4 bases, the J end lost 0 bases, and 7 bases lay between the germline ends. CDR3 length: 14 residues. The CDR3 nucleotides are TGTGCCAGTAGTAGAGGGAATAGCAATCAGCCCCAGCATTTT. It is translated as CASSRGNSNQPQHF. The full variable domain, its missing parts supplied by reference TRBV19 and TRBJ1-5, is DGGITQSPKYLFRKEGQNVTLSCEQNLNHDAMYWYRQDPGQGLRLIYYSQIVNDFQKGDIAEGYSVSREKKESFPLTVTSAQKNPTAFYLCASSRGNSNQPQHFGDGTRLSIL.

V and J are TRBV6-6 and TRBJ2-3; TRBD2 matches 7 bases. Germline CDR1 reads MNHNY; CDR2 reads SVGAGI (reference sequence). The CDR3 runs to 17 residues. V shed 0 bases and J 0 bases; nucleotides not matched to a gene: 6. This CDR3 is CASSYSSPGGSTDTQYF. CDR3 coding DNA: TGTGCCAGCAGTTACTCGAGTCCCGGGGGGAGCACAGATACGCAGTATTTT.

This clonotype occurred a few times. The rearrangement links TRBV6-5 to TRBJ1-3; D is ambiguous. Germline V gene sequence: CDR1 MNHEY, CDR2 SVGAGI. Trimming pared 8 bases from V and 0 bases from J, leaving 8 bases between. This CDR3 has 13 amino acids. The CDR3 reads CASLQPSGNTIYF. The CDR3 region has the DNA TGTGCCAGCCTTCAGCCCTCTGGAAACACCATATATTTT.